This paragraph reports one T cell receptor beta chain. V lost 4 bases and J 0 bases, leaving 13 bases between the germline ends. The germline CDR1 and CDR2 sequences are SGHRS and YFSETQ. This CDR3 contains 15 residues. This record comes from a study of cytomegalovirus exposure and HLA in healthy donors. These donors, healthy bone marrow donors, were studied. With 60 Vbeta and 13 Jbeta primers, the PCR was carried out. Authors' processing steps: In a later analysis, of tens of millions of unique beta chains, some 10 million appeared in at least two donors. Only in-frame clones appear in the TCRdb table, and some are missing; sequencing was by immunoSEQ multiplex PCR. V and J calls and clone size follow that table, whereas D and trimming were derived from the DNA. The sample has roughly 250,000 clones, under 80% seen once.

Sequencing was carried out using PBMCs. This chain links TRBV5-1 with TRBJ1-2; TRBD1 might be the D (5 bases). This receptor was taken from a female donor in good health and CMV-seronegative. In DNA form, the CDR3 reads TGCGCCAGCAGCGGAGGGACTGGACCTAACTATGGCTACACCTTC. It codes for CASSGGTGPNYGYTF. Full variable domain (outside the CDR3, taken from reference TRBV5-1 and TRBJ1-2): KAGVTQTPRYLIKTRGQQVTLSCSPISGHRSVSWYQQTPGQGLQFLFEYFSETQRNKGNFPGRFSGRQFSNSRSEMNVSTLELGDSALYLCASSGGTGPNYGYTFGSGTRLTVV.